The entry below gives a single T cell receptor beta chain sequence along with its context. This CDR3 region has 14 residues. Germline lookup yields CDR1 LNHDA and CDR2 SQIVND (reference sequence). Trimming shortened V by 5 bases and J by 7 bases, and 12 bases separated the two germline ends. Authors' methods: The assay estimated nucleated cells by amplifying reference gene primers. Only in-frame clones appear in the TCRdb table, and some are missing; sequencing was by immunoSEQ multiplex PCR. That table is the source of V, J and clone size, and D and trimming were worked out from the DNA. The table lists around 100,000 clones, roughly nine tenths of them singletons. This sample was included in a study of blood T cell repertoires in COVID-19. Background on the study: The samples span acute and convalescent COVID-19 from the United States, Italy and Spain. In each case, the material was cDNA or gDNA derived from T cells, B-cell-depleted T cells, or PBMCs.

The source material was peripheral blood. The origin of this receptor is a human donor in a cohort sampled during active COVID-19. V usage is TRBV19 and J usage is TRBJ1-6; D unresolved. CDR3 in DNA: TGTGCCAGTAGTTCGCCAGGAGGGAATTCACCCCTCCACTTT. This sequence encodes CASSSPGGNSPLHF.